The T cell receptor beta chain under discussion was sequenced for a study of cytomegalovirus exposure and HLA in healthy donors. Germline values: CDR1 LNHDA, CDR2 SQIVND (reference sequence). The CDR3 is 16 residues long. With 5 bases clipped from V and 3 bases from J, the junction kept 9 bases outside the gene matches. In this sample, this clone turned up a few times. Antigen: not known. Primers: 60 Vbeta forward and 13 Jbeta reverse. TCRdb keeps only in-frame clones here, not all; method: immunoSEQ multiplex PCR. The table lists roughly 200,000 clones, around 88% of them singletons, with roughly 0.99% in the top ten. Whole-study findings and limits: An analysis done earlier found most TCR beta V segments productive about 90% or about 30% of the time.

The receptor's source is a woman aged 18-29 years in good health and CMV-seronegative. Sequenced material: PBMCs. The chain combines TRBV19 with TRBJ2-5, with 10 bases matching TRBD1. The CDR3 here is CASSGTGDRGKETQYF. CDR3 nucleotide sequence: TGTGCCAGTAGTGGTACCGGGGACAGGGGTAAAGAGACCCAGTACTTC.